The entry below gives a single T cell receptor beta chain sequence along with its context. This clonotype was seen many times. Its target antigen remains unknown. No clone much larger than this one lies a single base away; base qualities are absent. Library prep was done by RT-PCR. Sequenced using an Illumina HiSeq 2500. TCRdb took the public reads, trimmed them with fastp at Q25, ran MiXCR for clone calling and kept in-frame beta chains. Each entry merges the rows of one CDR3 protein and shows their most common DNA and genes. Recorded for this sample are 800,000 or so distinct CDR3 sequences; approximately 22% of them occurred a single time. The leading ten clones occupy 10% to 13% of the sample. Here V drops 6 bases and J drops 3 bases, and the junction holds 5 bases not matched to any gene. Sequences MNHEY (CDR1) and SMNVEV (CDR2) are obtained from the germline V gene (reference sequence). Including cysteine and phenylalanine, the CDR3 has 14 amino acids. Only the CDR3 DNA is retained, 42 bases long and in frame from the first base.

The source of the sample is a study of response to subunit inactivated influenza vaccine (dated by TCRdb to the late 2010s). Broadly, across the study: Deep quantitative T cell receptor repertoire profiling was used in the study to track responses to a trivalent subunit inactivated influenza vaccine. Overall study results and their limits: According to the authors, only a limited number of new T cells may be recruited by each seasonal influenza vaccination.

This specimen consisted of PBMCs from blood, obtained more than 4 days after vaccination. This TCR derives from a man aged 50 to 59 who received an inactivated influenza vaccine. Donor details come from another sample of the same person, matched by shared clones. The V and J genes are TRBV27 and TRBJ2-7; the junction holds 10 bases that match TRBD1. The encoded CDR3 is CASSLDRGVYEQYF. The DNA sequence reads TGTGCCAGCAGCTTGGACAGGGGGGTCTACGAGCAGTACTTC.